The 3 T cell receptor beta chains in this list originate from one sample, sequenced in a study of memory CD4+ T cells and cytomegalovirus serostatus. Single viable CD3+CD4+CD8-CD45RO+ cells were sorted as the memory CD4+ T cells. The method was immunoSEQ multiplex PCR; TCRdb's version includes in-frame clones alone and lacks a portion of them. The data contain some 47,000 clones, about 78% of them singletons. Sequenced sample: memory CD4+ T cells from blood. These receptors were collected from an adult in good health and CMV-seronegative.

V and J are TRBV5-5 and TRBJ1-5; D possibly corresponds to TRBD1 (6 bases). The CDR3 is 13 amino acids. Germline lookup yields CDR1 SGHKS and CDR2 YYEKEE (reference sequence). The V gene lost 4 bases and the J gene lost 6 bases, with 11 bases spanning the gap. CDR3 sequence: CASSRSGVQPQHF. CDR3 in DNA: TGTGCCAGCAGCCGGTCAGGGGTTCAGCCCCAGCATTTT.

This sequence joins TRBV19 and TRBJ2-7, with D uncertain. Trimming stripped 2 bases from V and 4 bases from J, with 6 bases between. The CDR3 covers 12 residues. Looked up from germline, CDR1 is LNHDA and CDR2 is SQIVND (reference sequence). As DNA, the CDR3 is TGTGCCAGTAGTATATCGGAATACGAGCAGTACTTC. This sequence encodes CASSISEYEQYF.

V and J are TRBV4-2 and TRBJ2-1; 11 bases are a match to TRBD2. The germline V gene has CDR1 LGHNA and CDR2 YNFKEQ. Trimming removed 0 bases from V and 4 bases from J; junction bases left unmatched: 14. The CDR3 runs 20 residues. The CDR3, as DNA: TGTGCCAGCAGCCAAGAAGGAGTCCTAGCGGGGGGTTCCGGATACAATGAGCAGTTCTTC. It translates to CASSQEGVLAGGSGYNEQFF.